This T cell receptor beta chain came from a study of post-analysis software for immune sequencing data. Study results and caveats: Controls showed lower frequencies than patients for five or six TRBV segments, and TRBV5-6, TRBV5-1 and TRBV20-1 were among these. Multiple sclerosis patients showed significantly lower normalized Chao1 diversity than controls did.

On this clonotype: What it binds is not known.

Germline V gives CDR1 WSHSY, CDR2 SAAADI. With V trimmed by 7 bases and J by 0 bases, 2 bases remained unmatched. This CDR3 comprises 15 residues. The TCR beta cDNA libraries carried unique molecular identifiers. TCRdb reanalysed the PCR reads using MiXCR and keeps one entry per CDR3 protein. The sample gives fewer than 550,000 distinct CDR3 sequences, approximately 31% of which show up once; 4.5% to 7.5% is in the top ten. Sequencing was done on a sample of blood. The rearrangement links TRBV10-2 to TRBJ2-5, with TRBD2 matching 13 bases. The receptor was derived from a girl under 18 with multiple sclerosis. CDR3 protein: CASTGLAGYQETQYF. The CDR3 bases are TGCGCCAGCACGGGACTAGCGGGGTACCAAGAGACCCAGTACTTC.